This TCR beta chain was captured in a study of cytomegalovirus exposure and HLA in healthy donors. Study information: Prior work identified 120 million or so unique TCR beta sequences in roughly 180 million T cells.

With 60 Vbeta and 13 Jbeta primers, the PCR was carried out. Sequenced by immunoSEQ multiplex PCR; TCRdb stores in-frame clones only, minus some. This table holds over 150,000 clones, just under 75% found once. Trimming pared 3 bases from V and 1 base from J, leaving 16 bases between. Germline lookup yields CDR1 KGHSH and CDR2 LQKENI. This CDR3 comprises 17 residues. As to this clone: Its target is not known.

Points from the study as a whole: Later analysis suggested links between common viral pathogens and several top significant clusters.

V is TRBV18 and J is TRBJ2-4, with D possibly TRBD2 on 5 matching bases. Material for sequencing was PBMCs. This TCR derives from a woman aged 25-40 years in good health and CMV-seropositive. In DNA form, the CDR3 reads TGTGCCAGCTCACCCGCGAGAGGGTCGGGGGCCAAAAACATTCAGTACTTC. This sequence encodes CASSPARGSGAKNIQYF.